Shown below are 10 T cell receptor beta chains from a single sample sequenced in a study of blood T cell repertoires in COVID-19. Assay used: immunoSEQ multiplex PCR; TCRdb lists only in-frame clones, some missing. The sample holds about 280,000 clones, around 88% seen once. The sample taken for sequencing was PBMCs or T cells enriched from blood (not recorded which). The origin of the receptors is a woman aged 40 to 50 who had recovered from COVID-19.

The rearrangement uses TRBV3-1 (or the pseudogene TRBV3-2) and TRBJ1-2; 7 bases fit TRBD1. V lost 3 bases and J lost 4; bases outside the gene matches: 11. This CDR3 spans 16 amino acids. CDR1 is LGHDT, CDR2 YNNKEL, per germline (reference sequence). The CDR3 nucleotides read TGTGCCAGCAGCCAGTCCTACAGGGGATCTAGCTATGGCTACACCTTC. Residues: CASSQSYRGSSYGYTF.

The chain couples TRBV5-5 to TRBJ1-4; D is possibly TRBD1 (6 bases). The CDR3 loop spans 17 amino acids. Trimming left V 2 bases short and J 8 bases short, with 22 bases between. The germline CDR1 and CDR2 sequences are SGHKS and YYEKEE (reference sequence). CDR3 in amino acids: CASSLVGGRVAMEKLFF. CDR3 in DNA: TGTGCCAGCAGCTTAGTAGGGGGAAGGGTTGCGATGGAAAAACTGTTTTTT.

The chain links TRBV5-4 to TRBJ1-3; a possible D gene is TRBD1 (5 bases). The CDR3 has 14 residues. Germline CDR1 is SGHNT and CDR2 is YYREEE (reference sequence). Trimming removed 2 bases at V and 1 base at J, with 7 bases between. This CDR3 is CASSFPGSGNTIYF. CDR3 nucleotides: TGTGCCAGCAGCTTCCCAGGGTCTGGAAACACCATATATTTT.

The chain has TRBV7-2 and TRBJ2-7; 7 bases are a match to TRBD2. There are 13 residues in the CDR3. J was trimmed by 3 bases and V by 5 bases; bases with no gene match: 4. The germline gives CDR1 SGHTA, CDR2 FQGNSA. The CDR3 is CASSTAGDYEQYF. In nucleotides, the CDR3 is TGTGCCAGCAGCACGGCGGGGGACTACGAGCAGTACTTC.

V gene TRBV5-1 combines with J gene TRBJ1-4; D is possibly TRBD1 (5 bases). The CDR3 loop spans 14 amino acids. Germline V gives CDR1 SGHRS, CDR2 YFSETQ. V lost 1 base and J 12 bases, leaving 16 bases between the germline ends. In nucleotides, the CDR3 is TGCGCCAGCAGCTTGTCCCAGGGAACGGGGGAACTGTTTTTT. It is translated as CASSLSQGTGELFF.

The chain joins TRBV7-9 to TRBJ2-7; TRBD1 matches at 10 bases. Losses at the gene ends were 5 bases for V and 1 base for J; bases not matched to a gene: 5. CDR1 is SEHNR and CDR2 is FQNEAQ in the germline V gene (reference sequence). The CDR3 contains 15 residues. CDR3: CASSGGTGVSYEQYF. DNA of the CDR3: TGTGCCAGCAGCGGTGGGACAGGGGTTTCCTACGAGCAGTACTTC.

The rearrangement uses TRBV5-5 and TRBJ2-7, with D uncertain. Germline CDR1 and CDR2: SGHKS and YYEKEE (reference sequence). There are 12 residues in the CDR3. Trimming cost V 4 bases and J 5 bases, with 10 bases left between them. CDR3 protein: CASSVIEDEQYF. The CDR3 DNA sequence: TGTGCCAGCAGCGTAATAGAGGACGAGCAGTACTTC.

The genes are TRBV30 and TRBJ1-2; TRBD1 matches 9 bases. V shed 5 bases, J shed 7 bases, and the junction held 5 bases outside the gene matches. Germline V lookup: CDR1 GTSNPN, CDR2 SVGIG (reference sequence). This CDR3 is 12 amino acids long. The chain's CDR3 is CAWEQGAGGYTF. CDR3 DNA: TGTGCCTGGGAACAGGGGGCAGGTGGCTACACCTTC.

The CDR3 DNA reads TGTGCCAGCTCACCTGAGGGGGTTCGGGGCTACACCTTC. This translates into CASSPEGVRGYTF. The chain joins TRBV18 to TRBJ1-2; the D gene is possibly TRBD1 (6 bases). This CDR3 contains 13 residues. Germline lookup yields CDR1 KGHSH and CDR2 LQKENI. Between the trimmed V and J ends, which lost 3 bases and 8 bases, there was a span of 13 bases.

This chain connects TRBV19 to TRBJ1-5; D may be TRBD1 (6 bases). The CDR3 is 14 amino acids. Trimming took 5 bases from V and 3 from J, leaving 11 bases between them. The germline gives CDR1 LNHDA, CDR2 SQIVND (reference sequence). The CDR3 bases are TGTGCCAGTAGTGCACAGGGCCCCAATCAGCCCCAGCATTTT. Translated: CASSAQGPNQPQHF.